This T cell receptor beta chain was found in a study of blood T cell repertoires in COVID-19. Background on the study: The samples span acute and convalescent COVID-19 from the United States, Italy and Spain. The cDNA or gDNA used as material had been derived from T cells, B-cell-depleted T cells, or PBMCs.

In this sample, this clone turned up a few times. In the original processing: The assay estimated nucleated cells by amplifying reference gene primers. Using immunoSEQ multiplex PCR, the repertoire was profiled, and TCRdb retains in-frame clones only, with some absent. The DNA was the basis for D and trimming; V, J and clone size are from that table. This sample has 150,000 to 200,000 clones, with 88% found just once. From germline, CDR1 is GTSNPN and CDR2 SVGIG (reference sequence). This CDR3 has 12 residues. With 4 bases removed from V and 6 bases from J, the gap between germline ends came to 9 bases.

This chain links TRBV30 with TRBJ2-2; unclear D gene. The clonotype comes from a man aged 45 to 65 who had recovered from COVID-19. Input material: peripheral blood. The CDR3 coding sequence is TGTGCCTGGATGGAGTCGGCCGGGGAGCTGTTTTTT. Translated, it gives CAWMESAGELFF. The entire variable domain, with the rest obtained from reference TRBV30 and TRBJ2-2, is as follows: SQTIHQWPATLVQPVGSPLSLECTVEGTSNPNLYWYRQAAGRGLQLLFYSVGIGQISSEVPQNLSASRPQDRQFILSSKKLLLSDSGFYLCAWMESAGELFFGEGSRLTVL.